What follows are 28 T cell receptor beta chains derived from one specimen sequenced in a study of neurological immune-mediated disorders. TCRdb called the 5' RACE reads again in MiXCR, with one record for every CDR3 protein. The sample contains approximately 38,000 distinct CDR3 sequences, roughly 10% of which appear only once. Sequenced sample: CD4+ T cells from blood. All receptors come from a woman in her twenties or thirties with HTLV-1-associated myelopathy (HAM/TSP).

Many counts were recorded for this clonotype. The rearrangement links TRBV10-3 to TRBJ1-2; D may be TRBD1 (5 bases). Germline CDR1 reads ENHRY; CDR2 reads SYGVKD. The CDR3 contains 16 residues. Trimming left V 4 bases short and J 1 base short, with 16 bases between. CDR3 sequence reads: CAISVEAGRNNYGYTF. DNA of the CDR3: TGTGCCATCAGTGTTGAAGCGGGACGGAATAACTATGGCTACACCTTC.

This clonotype qualifies as medium-sized. This chain connects TRBV12-3 or TRBV12-4 to TRBJ1-1; D is possibly TRBD1 (6 bases). Trimming took 5 bases from V and 4 from J, leaving 20 bases between them. The CDR3 loop spans 16 amino acids. CDR3 DNA: TGTGCCAGCAGTATAGGGACACCTTTCGGGGGCACTGAAGCTTTCTTT. Protein product: CASSIGTPFGGTEAFF.

This clonotype was counted many times. The chain uses TRBV4-2 and TRBJ1-1; possible D gene TRBD1, 5 bases. There are 13 residues in the CDR3. Germline assignment: CDR1 LGHNA and CDR2 YNFKEQ. V dropped 0 bases and J dropped 6 bases, with 8 bases sitting between them. The chain's CDR3 is CASSQEWGAEAFF. Here the CDR3 DNA reads TGTGCCAGCAGCCAAGAATGGGGGGCTGAAGCTTTCTTT.

This clonotype was seen at least ten times. The rearrangement links TRBV10-3 to TRBJ1-6; 9 bases map to TRBD1. Per the germline V gene, CDR1 is ENHRY and CDR2 is SYGVKD. This CDR3 is built from 13 residues. V was pared by 10 bases and J by 6 bases, with 4 bases of the junction left unmatched. CDR3: CATGQGFNSPLHF. The DNA for the CDR3 is TGTGCCACGGGACAGGGATTTAATTCACCCCTCCACTTT.

The chain recombines TRBV20-1 with TRBJ2-1, with 13 bases that match TRBD2. CDR3 length: 15 amino acids. Germline V gene data show CDR1 as DFQATT and CDR2 as SNEGSKA (reference sequence). V was pared by 4 bases and J by 10 bases, with 10 bases of the junction left unmatched. CDR3 in amino acids: CSAKTSGGTMGEQFF. The DNA for the CDR3 is TGCAGTGCTAAGACTAGCGGGGGGACAATGGGGGAGCAGTTCTTC.

At least ten counts were recorded for this clonotype. V is TRBV5-1 and J is TRBJ2-3; 9 bases map to TRBD1. Germline V gene data show CDR1 as SGHRS and CDR2 as YFSETQ. The CDR3 is made up of 16 amino acids. V lost 2 bases and J lost 0; bases outside the gene matches: 4. DNA for the CDR3: TGCGCCAGCAGCTTAGATGGGACAGGGAGCACAGATACGCAGTATTTT. Amino acids: CASSLDGTGSTDTQYF.

This clonotype came up many times. The chain recombines TRBV4-1 with TRBJ1-1; D is ambiguous. The V gene lost 2 bases and the J gene lost 4 bases, with 11 bases spanning the gap. Germline V gene sequence: CDR1 MGHRA, CDR2 YSYEKL. This CDR3 is built from 14 residues. CDR3 in DNA: TGCGCCAGCAGCCAATGGTTATGGGGCACTGAAGCTTTCTTT. Protein: CASSQWLWGTEAFF.

This clonotype was picked up many times. This chain joins TRBV5-6 and TRBJ1-5; D is perhaps TRBD1 (5 bases). V dropped 4 bases and J dropped 6 bases, with 20 bases sitting between them. The CDR3 is 16 amino acids. Per germline, CDR1 SGHDT and CDR2 YYEEEE. The CDR3 sequence: CASSTRVRGRGQPQHF. CDR3 nucleotides: TGTGCCAGCAGCACAAGAGTACGGGGAAGGGGTCAGCCCCAGCATTTT.

This chain links TRBV7-2 with TRBJ1-2; D unresolved. This CDR3 comprises 13 residues. Germline V gene sequence: CDR1 SGHTA, CDR2 FQGNSA. The germline V and J ends were trimmed by 4 bases and 10 bases, with 16 bases remaining between them. This chain's CDR3 is CASSSYGRWDYTF. DNA for the CDR3: TGTGCCAGCAGCTCTTATGGGAGATGGGACTACACCTTC.

This clonotype was seen many times. The chain couples TRBV11-3 to TRBJ2-1; D perhaps matches TRBD1 (5 bases). There are 14 residues in the CDR3. V shed 4 bases and J shed 6 bases, with 13 bases lying between them. The germline gives CDR1 SGHNT, CDR2 YENEEA. This chain's CDR3 is CASSSLRVSNEQFF. Written as DNA, the CDR3 is TGTGCCAGCAGCTCCCTCAGGGTTTCCAATGAGCAGTTCTTC. Full variable domain (remainder filled in from reference TRBV11-3 and TRBJ2-1): EAGVVQSPRYKIIEKKQPVAFWCNPISGHNTLYWYLQNLGQGPELLIRYENEEAVDDSQLPKDRFSAERLKGVDSTLKIQPAELGDSAVYLCASSSLRVSNEQFFGPGTRLTVL.

This clonotype occurred many times. This chain links TRBV5-1 with TRBJ2-1; D possibly corresponds to TRBD2 (7 bases). The V end was cut by 2 bases, the J end by 6 bases, with 12 bases between. Germline loops: CDR1 SGHRS, CDR2 YFSETQ. The CDR3 has 14 amino acids. The CDR3 spells CASSLSGTTNEQFF. Here the CDR3 DNA reads TGCGCCAGCAGCTTAAGCGGGACAACCAATGAGCAGTTCTTC.

There are many counts of this clonotype. The chain is built from TRBV3-1 and TRBJ1-5, with no clear D. The CDR3 has 12 amino acids. V dropped 3 bases and J dropped 2 bases, with 2 bases sitting between them. Germline values: CDR1 LGHDT, CDR2 YNNKEL (reference sequence). The CDR3 sequence: CASSHGNQPQHF. The CDR3, as DNA: TGTGCCAGCAGCCACGGCAATCAGCCCCAGCATTTT.

This clonotype was seen ten or more times. The rearrangement uses TRBV12-3 or TRBV12-4 and TRBJ1-1; TRBD1 aligns across 8 bases. Trimming at V came to 7 bases and at J to 4 bases, leaving 11 bases not matched to a gene. The CDR3 has 15 amino acids. CDR3 in DNA: TGTGCCAGCACGCCGGACAGGGTAGAGTTCACTGAAGCTTTCTTT. Protein: CASTPDRVEFTEAFF.

The table lists this clonotype with many counts. V usage is TRBV5-1 and J usage is TRBJ2-3; D is perhaps TRBD2 (6 bases). Germline loops: CDR1 SGHRS, CDR2 YFSETQ. The CDR3 contains 15 residues. V was trimmed by 6 bases and J by 1 base, leaving 15 bases between them. Here the CDR3 DNA reads TGCGCCAGCAAATGGGGGGTAGCGGGCACAGATACGCAGTATTTT. Protein: CASKWGVAGTDTQYF.

This clonotype was counted many times. The V and J genes are TRBV4-2 and TRBJ1-2; tentative D call: TRBD1 (5 bases). V was trimmed by 4 bases and J by 8 bases, leaving 23 bases between them. CDR1 and CDR2 (germline): LGHNA, YNFKEQ. The CDR3 contains 16 residues. CDR3 sequence (DNA): TGTGCCAGCAGCCCAAGCGAGGGGTCTCTTCGATTGGGCTACACCTTC. Translating it yields CASSPSEGSLRLGYTF.

This clonotype was seen ten or more times. The J gene is TRBJ1-6, the V gene TRBV5-1, with unresolved D. The length of the CDR3 is 16 residues. Germline lookup yields CDR1 SGHRS and CDR2 YFSETQ. Trimming removed 2 bases from V and 0 bases from J, with 9 bases in between. Here the CDR3 reads CASSLVASSYNSPLHF. DNA for the CDR3: TGCGCCAGCAGCTTAGTTGCTTCCTCCTATAATTCACCCCTCCACTTT.

This clonotype was detected many times. This chain joins TRBV20-1 and TRBJ2-4; D remains ambiguous. This CDR3 comprises 12 residues. Germline CDR1 and CDR2: DFQATT and SNEGSKA (reference sequence). Trimming removed 3 bases from V and 3 bases from J, with 6 bases in between. The CDR3 coding sequence is TGCAGTGCTAGTCACAGCAAAAACATTCAGTACTTC. Protein product: CSASHSKNIQYF.

This clonotype showed up many times. This chain links TRBV2 with TRBJ1-1; maybe TRBD1 (5 bases). Germline loops: CDR1 SNHLY, CDR2 FYNNEI. V lost 4 bases to trimming and J lost 5 bases, with 14 bases between them. CDR3 length equals 14 residues. This CDR3 is CASSVRGVRTEAFF. CDR3 coding DNA: TGTGCCAGCAGTGTACGGGGGGTGAGAACTGAAGCTTTCTTT.

This clonotype was found once. The chain combines TRBV27 with TRBJ2-1, with 7 bases that match TRBD1. From germline, CDR1 is MNHEY and CDR2 SMNVEV (reference sequence). CDR3 length: 16 residues. Unmatched junction bases numbered 12, after V lost 7 bases and J lost 3 bases. Here the CDR3 DNA reads TGTGCCAGCACTAAGAACAGGGGCCTTTACTACAATGAGCAGTTCTTC. Its translation: CASTKNRGLYYNEQFF.

This clonotype was counted ten times or more. This chain links TRBV29-1 with TRBJ2-1; weak D call: TRBD1 (5 bases). Germline CDR1 SQVTM, CDR2 ANQGSEA. V lost 6 bases to trimming and J lost 8 bases, with 20 bases between them. The CDR3 totals 14 residues. This CDR3 is CSVKPTARAHEQFF. The CDR3 DNA follows: TGCAGCGTAAAACCGACAGCTCGGGCCCATGAGCAGTTCTTC.

The chain combines TRBV2 with TRBJ2-7, with TRBD1 matching 9 bases. The CDR3 has 16 residues. Germline loops: CDR1 SNHLY, CDR2 FYNNEI. J lost 5 bases, V lost 4 bases, and 12 bases had no gene match. CDR3 protein: CASSATSGTGFHEQYF. For the CDR3, the DNA is TGTGCCAGCAGTGCAACCTCCGGGACAGGGTTCCACGAGCAGTACTTC.

This clonotype was seen many times. CDR3 residues: CASSLEGGMNTEAFF. CDR3 nucleotide sequence: TGCGCCAGCAGCTTGGAAGGGGGTATGAACACTGAAGCTTTCTTT. The chain links TRBV5-1 to TRBJ1-1; maybe TRBD1 (6 bases). The germline CDR1 and CDR2 sequences are SGHRS and YFSETQ. The CDR3 loop spans 15 amino acids. V lost 0 bases and J 0 bases, leaving 9 bases between the germline ends.

This clonotype was detected ten times or more. The chain uses TRBV20-1 and TRBJ1-1, with a tentative D call TRBD1 (5 bases). CDR1 is DFQATT, CDR2 SNEGSKA, per germline (reference sequence). Trimming stripped 2 bases from V and 5 bases from J, with 9 bases between. The CDR3 is made up of 12 amino acids. This CDR3 is CSARRGRTEAFF. CDR3 nucleotide sequence: TGCAGTGCTAGAAGGGGCCGGACTGAAGCTTTCTTT.

This clonotype was detected many times. The chain carries TRBV7-9 and TRBJ2-1; 9 bases match TRBD1. Germline assignment: CDR1 SEHNR and CDR2 FQNEAQ (reference sequence). The CDR3 has 15 amino acids. Losses at the gene ends were 6 bases for V and 5 bases for J; bases not matched to a gene: 8. CDR3 sequence reads: CASRTTGGRNNEQFF. Written as DNA, the CDR3 is TGTGCCAGCAGGACCACAGGGGGCAGGAACAATGAGCAGTTCTTC. Supplemented by reference TRBV7-9 and TRBJ2-1, the full variable domain reads DTGVSQNPRHKITKRGQNVTFRCDPISEHNRLYWYRQTLGQGPEFLTYFQNEAQLEKSRLLSDRFSAERPKGSFSTLEIQRTEQGDSAMYLCASRTTGGRNNEQFFGPGTRLTVL.

This clonotype has ten or more counts. The chain is built from TRBV5-1 and TRBJ2-2; the match to TRBD2 covers 9 bases. V dropped 6 bases and J dropped 4; count of bases not matched to a gene: 10. From germline, CDR1 is SGHRS and CDR2 YFSETQ. This CDR3 comprises 16 residues. CDR3 sequence reads: CASTRSERGVTGELFF. The CDR3 coding sequence is TGCGCCAGCACCCGCTCCGAGCGGGGGGTCACCGGGGAGCTGTTTTTT.

In this sample, this clonotype turned up many times. The rearrangement links TRBV12-5 to TRBJ2-1, with 7 bases fitting TRBD2. This CDR3 contains 13 residues. CDR1 and CDR2 from the germline V gene are LGHNT and FRNRAP. V lost 1 base and J lost 16; bases outside the gene matches: 10. CDR3 region: CASGLGSSGGPFF. The DNA for the CDR3 is TGTGCTAGTGGTTTGGGTTCTAGCGGCGGTCCATTCTTC.

For this clonotype: A much larger clone lies a single base off, so this may be a read error. The V call is TRBV29-1, the J call TRBJ1-4, with TRBD1 as a possible D gene (5 bases). V lost 8 bases, J lost 8 bases, and 18 bases lay in between. CDR1 is SQVTM and CDR2 is ANQGSEA in the germline V gene. This CDR3 contains 13 residues. The chain's CDR3 is CSHRWGSSEKLFF. In nucleotides, the CDR3 is TGCAGCCACCGGTGGGGGAGTTCCGAAAAACTGTTTTTT.

This clonotype was seen at least ten times. The chain is built from TRBV20-1 and TRBJ2-1; tentatively, D is TRBD2 (6 bases). The CDR3 totals 13 residues. CDR1 DFQATT and CDR2 SNEGSKA come from the germline V gene (reference sequence). Trimming cost V 6 bases and J 7 bases, with 16 bases left between them. CDR3 amino acids: CSARRTGRNEQFF. The CDR3, as DNA: TGCAGTGCCCGAAGGACTGGGAGGAATGAGCAGTTCTTC.